This TCR beta chain was recorded in a study of T cell repertoires in cytomegalovirus infection. Each CDR3 protein is one row after TCRdb ran MiXCR on the reads. The table records around 550,000 distinct CDR3 sequences, approximately 25% of them present only once. Study findings and constraints: HLA-C-restricted CMV-specific TCR beta clonotypes prevailed in the ex vivo response. Carriers of CMV and the relevant HLA type were discriminated by public TCR beta frequency.

The sample holds many counts of this clonotype. Its antigen remains unidentified. The source is a human donor in good health (CMV status not recorded). Some clones in this sample may be carry-over from other donors' samples. Specimen: PBMCs.

This chain's CDR3 is CASNNWGLAVNTGELFF. CDR3 in DNA: TGTGCCAGTAACAACTGGGGACTAGCGGTGAACACCGGGGAGCTGTTTTTT. V gene TRBV19 combines with J gene TRBJ2-2, with 11 positions matching TRBD2. After removal of 7 bases from V and 1 base from J, the junction contained 8 bases not matched to a gene. Germline CDR1 reads LNHDA; CDR2 reads SQIVND (reference sequence). The CDR3 sequence is 17 residues long.